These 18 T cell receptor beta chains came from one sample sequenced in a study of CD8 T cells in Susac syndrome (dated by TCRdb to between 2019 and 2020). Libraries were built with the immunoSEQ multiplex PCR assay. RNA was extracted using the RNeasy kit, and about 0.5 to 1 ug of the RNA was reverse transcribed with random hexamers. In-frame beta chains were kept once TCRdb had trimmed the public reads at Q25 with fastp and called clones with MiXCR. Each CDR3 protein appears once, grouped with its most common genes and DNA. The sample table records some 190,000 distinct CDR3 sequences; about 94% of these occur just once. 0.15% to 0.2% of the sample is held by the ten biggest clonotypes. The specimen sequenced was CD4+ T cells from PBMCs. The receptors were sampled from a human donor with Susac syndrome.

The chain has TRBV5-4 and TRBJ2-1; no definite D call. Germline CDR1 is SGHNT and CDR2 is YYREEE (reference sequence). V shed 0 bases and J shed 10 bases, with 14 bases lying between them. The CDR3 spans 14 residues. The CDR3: CASSLGQSSREQFF. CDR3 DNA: TGTGCCAGCAGCTTGGGGCAGAGTTCGAGAGAGCAGTTCTTC.

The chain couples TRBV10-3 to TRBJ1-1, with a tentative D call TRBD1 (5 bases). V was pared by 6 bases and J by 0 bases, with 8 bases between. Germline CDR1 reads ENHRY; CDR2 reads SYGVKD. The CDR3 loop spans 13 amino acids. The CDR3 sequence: CAISLGLNTEAFF. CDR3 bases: TGTGCCATCAGCCTGGGGCTGAACACTGAAGCTTTCTTT.

The DNA for the CDR3 is TGTGCCAGCGGGAGGCCGAACACCGGGGAGCTGTTTTTT. It specifies CASGRPNTGELFF. The chain is built from TRBV27 and TRBJ2-2, with D possibly TRBD2 on 6 matching bases. The V end was cut by 8 bases, the J end by 0 bases, with 7 bases between. The CDR3 spans 13 residues. Germline CDR1 MNHEY, CDR2 SMNVEV (reference sequence).

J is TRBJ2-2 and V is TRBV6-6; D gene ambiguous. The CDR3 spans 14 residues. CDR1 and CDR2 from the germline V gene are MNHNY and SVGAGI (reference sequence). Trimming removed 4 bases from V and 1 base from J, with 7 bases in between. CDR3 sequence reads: CASSLAQNTGELFF. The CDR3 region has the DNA TGTGCCAGCAGTTTGGCCCAGAACACCGGGGAGCTGTTTTTT.

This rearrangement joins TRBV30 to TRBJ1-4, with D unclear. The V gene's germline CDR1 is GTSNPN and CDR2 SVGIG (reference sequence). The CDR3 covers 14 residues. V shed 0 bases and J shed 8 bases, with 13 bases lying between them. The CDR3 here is CAWSVKREAEKLFF. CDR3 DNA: TGTGCCTGGAGTGTAAAGAGGGAAGCAGAAAAACTGTTTTTT.

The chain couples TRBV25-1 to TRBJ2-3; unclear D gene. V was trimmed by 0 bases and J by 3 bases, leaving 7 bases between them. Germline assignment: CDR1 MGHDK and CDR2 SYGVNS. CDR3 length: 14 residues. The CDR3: CASSEYKGTDTQYF. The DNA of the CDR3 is TGTGCCAGCAGTGAATATAAGGGAACAGATACGCAGTATTTT.

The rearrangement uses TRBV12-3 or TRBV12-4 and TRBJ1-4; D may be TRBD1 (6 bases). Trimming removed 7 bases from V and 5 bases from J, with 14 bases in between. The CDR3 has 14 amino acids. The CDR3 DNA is TGTGCCAGCACTCCCGGGGGCGCAAATGAAAAACTGTTTTTT. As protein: CASTPGGANEKLFF.

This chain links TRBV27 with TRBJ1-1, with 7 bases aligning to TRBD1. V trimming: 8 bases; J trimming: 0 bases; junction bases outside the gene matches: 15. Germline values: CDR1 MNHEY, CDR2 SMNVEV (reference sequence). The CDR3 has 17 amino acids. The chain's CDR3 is CASFRRGGGGMNTEAFF. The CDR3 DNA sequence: TGTGCCAGCTTCCGACGAGGGGGCGGAGGAATGAACACTGAAGCTTTCTTT.

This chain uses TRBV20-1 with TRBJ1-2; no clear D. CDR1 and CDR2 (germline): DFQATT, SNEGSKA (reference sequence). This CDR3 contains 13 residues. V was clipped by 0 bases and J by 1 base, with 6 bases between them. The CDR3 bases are TGCAGTGCTAGAGATGTGGTTAACTATGGCTACACCTTC. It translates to CSARDVVNYGYTF.

The CDR3 spells CASSRTVGEGTEAFF. The DNA of the CDR3 is TGTGCCAGCAGTCGGACAGTGGGGGAGGGCACTGAAGCTTTCTTT. The V and J genes are TRBV14 and TRBJ1-1, with D perhaps TRBD1 (6 bases). V lost 6 bases, J lost 4 bases, and 18 bases lay in between. Germline V gene data show CDR1 as SGHDN and CDR2 as FVKESK. CDR3 length equals 15 residues.

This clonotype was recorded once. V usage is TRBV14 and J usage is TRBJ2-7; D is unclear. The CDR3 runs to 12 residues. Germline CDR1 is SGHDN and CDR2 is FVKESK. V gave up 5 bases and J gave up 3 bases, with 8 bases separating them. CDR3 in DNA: TGTGCCAGCAGCAAAACATACTACGAGCAGTACTTC. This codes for CASSKTYYEQYF.

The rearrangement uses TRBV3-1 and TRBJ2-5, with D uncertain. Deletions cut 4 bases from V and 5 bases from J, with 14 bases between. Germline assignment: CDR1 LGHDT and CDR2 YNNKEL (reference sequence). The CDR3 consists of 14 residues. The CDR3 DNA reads TGTGCCAGCAGCCGCGCCGGGCCCGGGGAGACCCAGTACTTC. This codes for CASSRAGPGETQYF.

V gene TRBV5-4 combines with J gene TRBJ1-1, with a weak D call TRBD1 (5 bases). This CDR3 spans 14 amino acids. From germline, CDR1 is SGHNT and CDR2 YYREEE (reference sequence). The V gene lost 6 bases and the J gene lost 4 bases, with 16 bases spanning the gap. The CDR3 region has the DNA TGTGCCAGCAAGCGCTCCGCAAGGGGCACTGAAGCTTTCTTT. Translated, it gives CASKRSARGTEAFF.

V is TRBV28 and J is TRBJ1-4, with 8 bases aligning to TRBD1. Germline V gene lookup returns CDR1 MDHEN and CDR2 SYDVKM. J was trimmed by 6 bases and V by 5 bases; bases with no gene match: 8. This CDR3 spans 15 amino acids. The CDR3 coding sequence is TGTGCCAGCAGTCCGGCTCCGACAGGGGATGAAAAACTGTTTTTT. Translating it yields CASSPAPTGDEKLFF.

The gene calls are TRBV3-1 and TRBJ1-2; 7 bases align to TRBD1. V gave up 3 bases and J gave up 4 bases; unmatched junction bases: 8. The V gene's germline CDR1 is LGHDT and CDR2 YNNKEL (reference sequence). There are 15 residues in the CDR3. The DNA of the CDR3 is TGTGCCAGCAGCCAGACAGGGATTAAAGGCTATGGCTACACCTTC. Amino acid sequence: CASSQTGIKGYGYTF.

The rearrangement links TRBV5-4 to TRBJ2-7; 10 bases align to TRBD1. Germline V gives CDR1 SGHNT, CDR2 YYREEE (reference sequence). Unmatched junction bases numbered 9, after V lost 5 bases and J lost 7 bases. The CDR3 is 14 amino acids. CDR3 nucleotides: TGTGCCAGCAGTCAAGACAGGGGGCGGAGGGAGCAGTACTTC. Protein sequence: CASSQDRGRREQYF.

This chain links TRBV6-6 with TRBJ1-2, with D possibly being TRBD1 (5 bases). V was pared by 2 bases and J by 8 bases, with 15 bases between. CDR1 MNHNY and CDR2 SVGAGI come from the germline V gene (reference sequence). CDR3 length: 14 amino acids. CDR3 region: CASSYPVGGEGYTF. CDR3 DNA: TGTGCCAGCAGTTACCCGGTCGGGGGGGAAGGCTACACCTTC.

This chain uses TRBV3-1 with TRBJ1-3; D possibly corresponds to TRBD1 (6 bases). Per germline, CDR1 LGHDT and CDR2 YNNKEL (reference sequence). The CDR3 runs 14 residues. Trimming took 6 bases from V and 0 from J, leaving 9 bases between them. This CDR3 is CASRDSYSGNTIYF. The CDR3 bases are TGTGCCAGCAGGGACAGTTACTCTGGAAACACCATATATTTT.